Here is one TCR beta chain with its context. Libraries were prepared by immunoSEQ multiplex PCR; TCRdb keeps only in-frame clonotypes and omits some of them. This sample carries around 68,000 clones, about nine tenths of them seen once, and the ten largest clones take over 0.3%. This entry belongs to a study of OX40 agonist ivuxolimab in advanced cancers. Material: CD4+ or CD8+ T cells sorted from blood, obtained in a trial of the OX40 agonist ivuxolimab. This TCR was recovered from an adult with an advanced solid tumor such as melanoma, head and neck, liver or kidney cancer.

CDR3 residues: CAITSGGFVEQFF. The CDR3 DNA reads TGTGCCATCACGAGCGGGGGGTTCGTTGAGCAGTTCTTC. The chain couples TRBV10-3 to TRBJ2-1; 9 bases agree with TRBD2. The CDR3 is made up of 13 amino acids. Germline lookup yields CDR1 ENHRY and CDR2 SYGVKD. The junction had 7 bases not matched to a gene; V was cut back by 7 bases and J by 9 bases.